What follows describes a single TCR beta chain. Only a few counts were recorded for this clone. The antigen it binds to is not known. No clone much larger than this one lies a single base away; base qualities are absent. This specimen belongs to a study of graft-versus-host responses after intestinal transplantation (dated by TCRdb to the early 2020s). In the study overall: The transplants that recipients received were multivisceral, liver-intestinal, or isolated intestinal. Graft-versus-host and host-versus-graft alloreactive T cell clones were tracked in the graft, circulation and bone marrow after intestinal transplantation using bulk TCR-beta CDR3 sequencing. Rather than being sequenced by the commercial service, samples from a few later patients were sequenced in-house on an Illumina MiSeq and processed with MiXCR. A peak of at least 4% donor T cells among recipient peripheral blood mononuclear cells was the definition used for donor T cell macrochimerism. Anti-thymocyte globulin induction was given to all recipients, followed by maintenance tacrolimus and steroids for approximately three years. To identify alloreactive clones, pre-transplant mixed lymphocyte reaction products were sequenced and compared with unstimulated pre-transplant donor and recipient T cells. Of the 20 to 25 intestinal transplant recipients enrolled in the cohort, one of whom was a retransplant, a few patients without pretransplant specimens were excluded. Broad study findings and their caveats: Conclusions were limited by the relatively low number and heterogeneity of intestinal transplant patients. GvH clones turned up in recipient bone marrow, with some appearing earlier in ileal mucosa or blood, a pattern consistent with an intestinal mucosal origin. Peak levels of circulating GvH clones were associated with declines in HvG clones early after transplant. In the allografts of patients with donor T cell macrochimerism, GvH to HvG T cell clonal ratios were high.

The library was built by means of the immunoSEQ multiplex PCR assay. For most patients, genomic DNA was isolated with the Qiagen DNeasy Blood and Tissue Kit and sent frozen to Adaptive Biotechnologies for TCR sequencing. For most patients, genomic DNA was subjected to high-throughput TCR-beta CDR3 sequencing by Adaptive Biotechnologies. Regarding the original processing steps: Adaptive's ImmunoSEQ software was the source of the TCR sequencing data for about 17 patients, while a few other patients were processed with MiXCR and VDJtools. To correct CD4 versus CD8 sorting errors, sequences present in both subsets at a frequency ratio below 5:1 were removed. CDR3 nucleotide sequences shared between donor and recipient were removed because the origin of such sequences could not be assigned. Alloreactive clones required at least 2-fold expansion over unstimulated cells and minimum CFSE-low frequency of 0.002% (template counts) or 0.001% (read counts). Clones were considered mappable if detected in sequenced pre-transplant spleen, lymph node, or MLR CFSE-low populations of the donor or recipient. Cumulative frequency of alloreactive clones was calculated as a percentage of all sequences weighted by copy number. TCRdb mirrors the immuneACCESS table, restricted to in-frame sequences. Some clones are absent from its copies; in checked studies, under half trace to an unresolved V gene, and the reason for the others is unknown. V, J and clone size were drawn from that table, and D and trimming were deduced from the DNA. Across this sample there are 110,000 to 150,000 clones, with 85% to 95% seen only once. The ten biggest clones cover approximately 0.2% of the sample.

According to the study, the label for this sample's time point signals: cells obtained before transplantation from donor or recipient. CD3+CD4+ and CD3+CD8+ populations were FACS-sorted from unstimulated pre-transplant donor and recipient cells taken from spleen or lymph nodes. Material: unstimulated CD4+ T cells sorted from spleen or lymph node cells, obtained before intestinal transplant. The source of this sequence is a human donor who received an intestinal transplant.

In nucleotides, the sequence is TGTGCCAGCAGCCAAGATTACGGGGGTGAGCAGTTCTTC. Its translation is CASSQDYGGEQFF. The chain couples TRBV14 to TRBJ2-1; TRBD2 could be the D gene, as 6 bases match. The CDR3, cysteine through phenylalanine, is 13 amino acids long. Only CDR3 DNA is held: 39 bases, read in frame from base 1. The CDR1 and CDR2 encoded by the germline V gene are SGHDN and FVKESK. V is cut by 0 bases and J by 9 bases, and the space between the germline ends is 9 bases. The reference TRBV14 and TRBJ2-1 proteins fill in what lies around the CDR3, so the full variable domain reads EAGVTQFPSHSVIEKGQTVTLRCDPISGHDNLYWYRRVMGKEIKFLLHFVKESKQDESGMPNNRFLAERTGGTYSTLKVQPAELEDSGVYFCASSQDYGGEQFFGPGTRLTVL.